This T cell receptor (beta chain) was retrieved from a study of blood T cell repertoires in COVID-19. Study context: The cDNA or gDNA used as material had been derived from T cells, B-cell-depleted T cells, or PBMCs.

Method: immunoSEQ multiplex PCR; TCRdb's copy keeps in-frame clones and lacks some. The table records under 100,000 clones, around 90% of them present only once. There are 14 residues in the CDR3. Trimming left V 1 base short and J 15 bases short, with 19 bases between. Germline values: CDR1 SEHNR, CDR2 FQNEAQ (reference sequence). Sequencing was performed on peripheral blood. The chain joins TRBV7-9 to TRBJ2-1; D is possibly TRBD2 (6 bases). The receptor was isolated from a man in his fifties or sixties with COVID-19, enrolled during active disease. CDR3 nucleotide sequence: TGTGCCAGCAGCTTAGTTGCCGGGACTCCGAGGGGGTTCTTC. Its protein is CASSLVAGTPRGFF.